This T cell receptor (beta chain) emerged from a study of regulatory T cells in long-lasting Graves disease. Time point of the sample: persistent/refractory GD, antithyroid drugs over 5 years with positive TRAb. Isolated PBMC RNA provided the starting material for the TCR library. The CDR3 extends over 16 amino acids. Trimming shortened V by 2 bases and J by 0 bases, and 10 bases separated the two germline ends. CDR1 is MNHEY and CDR2 is SVGEGT in the germline V gene. Assembly of TCR beta libraries relied on iRepertoire HTBI primers together with Arm-PCR of CDR3 regions. Each CDR3 protein gets one entry after TCRdb re-called the multiplex PCR reads with MiXCR. The table shows about 470,000 distinct CDR3 sequences, with around a fifth occurring only once. This clonotype was observed a handful of times.

The input for sequencing was peripheral blood mononuclear cells (PBMCs), taken when the disease was refractory, from a patient treated with antithyroid drugs. V is TRBV6-2 or TRBV6-3 and J is TRBJ2-2, with D possibly matching TRBD1 (5 bases). The receptor was isolated from a female donor with Graves disease. In DNA, the CDR3 is TGTGCCAGCAGTTACGTACAGGCTGCGAACACCGGGGAGCTGTTTTTT. Protein product: CASSYVQAANTGELFF.